The rows below give T cell receptor beta chains drawn from one sample of a study of T cells in Graves' hyperthyroidism and ophthalmopathy. MiXCR, run by TCRdb on the multiplex PCR reads, gives a single entry per CDR3 protein. The data show roughly 510,000 distinct CDR3 sequences, about 46% seen once. The material sequenced was peripheral blood or thyroid tissue (not recorded which). The receptor source for this set is an adult woman with Graves' disease, either hyperthyroidism or ophthalmopathy (not recorded which). Both conserved end residues are part of each CDR3. D genes are given only for firm matches. Clone size is given for some rows only: seen once, a few or many times, or a class if the clone is expanded.

>TRBJ1-1|many|NA|TRBV10-3
TGTGCCACTCGGGGGGGGGGGCTCGACACTGAAGCTTTCTTT
CATRGGGLDTEAFF
>TRBJ1-1|NA|TRBD1|TRBV28
TGTGCCAGCGCGGACAGGGGAAGGGTTGAAGCTTTCTTT
CASADRGRVEAFF
>TRBJ1-5|many|NA|TRBV5-5
TGTGCCAGCAGCTTGATCGGTCAGCCCCAGCATTTT
CASSLIGQPQHF
>TRBJ1-5|few|TRBD1|TRBV25-1
TGTGCCACCGCCATACAGGGGGCTCGGGGTCAGCCCCAGCATTTT
CATAIQGARGQPQHF
>TRBJ1-2|NA|TRBD1|TRBV5-1
TGCGCCAGCAGCTGGGGACAGGGGTCCGATGGCTACACCTTC
CASSWGQGSDGYTF
>TRBJ1-2|NA|TRBD1|TRBV20-1
TGTGAGACCGAGAGGACAGGGAGCTATGGCTACACCTTC
CETERTGSYGYTF
>TRBJ2-7|many|NA|TRBV20-1
TGCAGTGCTAGAGATCCCTTTGGCTGGGGGGCTTACGAGCAGTACTTC
CSARDPFGWGAYEQYF
>TRBJ2-7|NA|TRBD2|TRBV20-1
TGCAGTGCAACCGTCACCGGGACTAGTAACGAGCAGTACTTC
CSATVTGTSNEQYF
>TRBJ2-7|many|NA|TRBV11-2
TGTGCCAGCAGCTGGACGGACACCTCCTACGAGCAGTACTTC
CASSWTDTSYEQYF
>TRBJ1-6|NA|NA|TRBV7-8
TGTGCCAGCAGCTTTGGGGGGCAGGGAAGAGGGTCACCCCTCCACTTT
CASSFGGQGRGSPLHF
>TRBJ2-7|NA|NA|TRBV7-9
TGTGCCAGCAGCAGCAAGGCTCCCTACGAGCAGTACTTC
CASSSKAPYEQYF
>TRBJ1-2|many|NA|TRBV20-1
TGCAGTGCTAGAGCTACAGGGCGGAAGGAGAGTGGCTACACCTTC
CSARATGRKESGYTF
>TRBJ2-5|few|TRBD1|TRBV11-2
TGTGCCACTTCCTCAGGGGGACGGACCCAGTACTTC
CATSSGGRTQYF
>TRBJ1-2|once|TRBD1|TRBV7-9
TGTGCCAGCACCTCGGGACAGCCGACCTTTTTGAGTGGCTACACCTTC
CASTSGQPTFLSGYTF
>TRBJ1-2|NA|TRBD1|TRBV11-2
TGTGCCAGCAGCCCGAGGACAGGTCCACTGGACGATGGCTACACCTTC
CASSPRTGPLDDGYTF
>TRBJ1-1|NA|TRBD1|TRBV10-3
TGTGCCATCAGCAAGACAGGGGGCTTAAGTGAAGCTTTCTTT
CAISKTGGLSEAFF
>TRBJ2-5|NA|NA|TRBV7-9
TGTGCCAGCAGCTTACCGAGGCCCCAAGAGACCCAGTACTTC
CASSLPRPQETQYF
>TRBJ1-6|few|NA|TRBV28
TGTGCCAGCAGTCCGAATCGATCACCCCTCCACTTT
CASSPNRSPLHF
>TRBJ1-2|NA|TRBD1|TRBV7-2
TGTGCCAGCAGCCCGTTGACAGGGTATGGCTACACCTTC
CASSPLTGYGYTF
>TRBJ1-2|many|NA|TRBV29-1
TGCAGCGTTGGAGTGAGAGGCGATGGCTACACCTTC
CSVGVRGDGYTF
>TRBJ2-5|many|TRBD2|TRBV5-1
TGCGCCAGCAGCTTATACGGGACTAGCAAATCCGGAGAGACCCAGTACTTC
CASSLYGTSKSGETQYF
>TRBJ2-2|NA|TRBD1|TRBV29-1
TGCAGCGTTACCGCCGGGACAGGGAACACCGGGGAGCTGTCTTGG
CSVTAGTGNTGELSW
>TRBJ2-7|NA|TRBD2|TRBV20-1
TGCAGTTTCCCGACTAGCGGGTCCTACGAGCAGTACTTC
CSFPTSGSYEQYF
>TRBJ2-7|NA|NA|TRBV6-5
TGTGCCAGCAGTGAAGCGTTACCCGGGTACGAGCAGTACTTC
CASSEALPGYEQYF
>TRBJ1-2|NA|NA|TRBV9
TGTGCCAGCAGCCCGGGGGGACCGTCCTATGGCTACACCTTC
CASSPGGPSYGYTF
>TRBJ2-5|many|NA|TRBV11-1
TGTGCCAGCAGCTTAGTAGCTTCGGGAGAGACCCAGTACTTC
CASSLVASGETQYF
>TRBJ2-7|NA|NA|TRBV29-1
TGCAGCGTTGAAGATCTGGCAGGTAAAACCTACGAGCAGTACTTC
CSVEDLAGKTYEQYF
>TRBJ1-1|NA|NA|TRBV7-9
TGTGCCAGCAGCTTAGAACTGGGGGTAAGAGTACACACTGAAGCTTTCTTT
CASSLELGVRVHTEAFF
>TRBJ2-6|once|NA|TRBV2
TGTGCCAGCAGTGGGGACGGCGTCCTGACTTTC
CASSGDGVLTF
>TRBJ1-3|NA|NA|TRBV9
TGTGCCAGCAGCGTTACGTCCTATGGCTACACCATATATTTT
CASSVTSYGYTIYF
>TRBJ1-5|NA|NA|TRBV18
TGTGCCAGCTCACTACAGGGTCATAATCAGCCCCAGCATTTT
CASSLQGHNQPQHF
>TRBJ1-1|NA|TRBD1|TRBV9
TGTGCCAGCAGCGTAGTTCCCCCTTCGACAGGGGCTGAAGCTTTCTTT
CASSVVPPSTGAEAFF
>TRBJ1-4|NA|NA|TRBV7-9
TGTGCCAGCAGCCAAAGCGGACCGCGCGAAAAACTGTTTTTT
CASSQSGPREKLFF